A single sample is the source of the 23 T cell receptor beta chains below, sequenced in a study of blood T cell repertoires in COVID-19 (dated by TCRdb to the early 2020s). The method behind the library was the immunoSEQ multiplex PCR assay. Drawn from immuneACCESS, this table holds only the in-frame rearrangements with V and J called that TCRdb kept. Clones are partly lost; checked studies trace under half to an unresolved V gene and leave the rest unexplained. The sample table shows approximately 270,000 clones, and about 89% are seen once. Jointly, the top ten make up under 0.95% of the sample. The specimen sequenced was peripheral blood. The receptors derive from a man between 25 and 39 years old with acute or convalescent COVID-19.

This chain uses TRBV6-1 with TRBJ1-2; D is unresolved. V was pared by 2 bases and J by 2 bases, with 9 bases between. Germline lookup yields CDR1 MNHNS and CDR2 SASEGT. The CDR3 sequence is 14 residues long. The CDR3 DNA follows: TGTGCCAGCAGTGAACTAGGAGGCAACTATGGCTACACCTTC. Amino acid sequence: CASSELGGNYGYTF.

The chain couples TRBV10-3 to TRBJ1-2; TRBD1 matches 9 bases. CDR1 is ENHRY and CDR2 is SYGVKD in the germline V gene. This CDR3 is built from 13 residues. J was trimmed by 7 bases and V by 5 bases; bases with no gene match: 5. The CDR3 loop reads CAISSGTGFGYTF. The CDR3 DNA reads as TGTGCCATCAGTTCCGGGACAGGGTTTGGCTACACCTTC.

This clone appeared a single time. The chain employs TRBV27 and TRBJ2-1; 9 positions match TRBD2. The CDR3 runs 11 residues. Germline V gene lookup returns CDR1 MNHEY and CDR2 SMNVEV (reference sequence). J gave up 10 bases and V 5 bases, and 0 bases lay outside the gene matches. The CDR3 loop is CASSLAGEQFF. The CDR3 coding sequence is TGTGCCAGCAGTCTAGCGGGAGAGCAGTTCTTC.

The chain recombines TRBV27 with TRBJ2-7; 7 bases align to TRBD2. With 7 bases clipped from V and 2 bases from J, the junction kept 17 bases outside the gene matches. The CDR3 contains 17 residues. Germline V gene lookup returns CDR1 MNHEY and CDR2 SMNVEV (reference sequence). CDR3 DNA: TGTGCCAGCACCCACCTCCGGGGCGGGACTATCCCCTACGAGCAGTACTTC. Encoded protein: CASTHLRGGTIPYEQYF.

Concerning this clone: Relative to the germline gene, one junction end is altered; a read error may explain this. The rearrangement uses TRBV9 and TRBJ1-2; 7 bases map to TRBD1. CDR1 is SGDLS, CDR2 YYNGEE, per germline. The CDR3 is made up of 13 amino acids. CDR3 bases: TGTGCCAGCAGCGTCGGGTGGGACAGCCTGGTCTCCTTC. This gives the protein CASSVGWDSLVSF.

This chain uses TRBV6-5 with TRBJ1-5, with TRBD1 matching over 10 bases. The CDR3 length is 15 residues. Germline assignment: CDR1 MNHEY and CDR2 SVGAGI. V trimming: 6 bases; J trimming: 5 bases; junction bases outside the gene matches: 7. As DNA, the CDR3 is TGTGCCAGCAGCCGGGGACAGGGGCGGGATCAGCCCCAGCATTTT. It translates to CASSRGQGRDQPQHF.

The J gene is TRBJ1-2, the V gene TRBV2; TRBD1 agrees at 7 bases. CDR1 and CDR2 from the germline V gene are SNHLY and FYNNEI. CDR3 length: 15 amino acids. V was pared by 4 bases and J by 2 bases, with 7 bases of the junction left unmatched. The CDR3: CASSATGTANYGYTF. For the CDR3, the DNA is TGTGCCAGCAGTGCAACAGGGACAGCAAACTATGGCTACACCTTC.

This clone has a single count. This chain links TRBV7-3 with TRBJ1-1; D is possibly TRBD1 (5 bases). This CDR3 is built from 12 residues. Trimming took 5 bases from V and 6 from J, leaving 10 bases between them. Germline assignment: CDR1 SGHTA and CDR2 FQGTGA. Here the CDR3 DNA reads TGTGCCAGCAGCCTTCCAGGGCCTGAAGCTTTCTTT. Amino acid sequence: CASSLPGPEAFF.

V is TRBV11-2 and J is TRBJ1-4; D unclear. With 2 bases removed from V and 5 bases from J, the gap between germline ends came to 12 bases. Germline V gene lookup returns CDR1 SGHAT and CDR2 FQNNGV. There are 15 residues in the CDR3. The CDR3 here is CASSLSGGQNEKLFF. CDR3 nucleotides: TGTGCCAGCAGCTTATCAGGAGGGCAGAATGAAAAACTGTTTTTT. Supplemented by reference TRBV11-2 and TRBJ1-4, the full variable domain reads EAGVAQSPRYKIIEKRQSVAFWCNPISGHATLYWYQQILGQGPKLLIQFQNNGVVDDSQLPKDRFSAERLKGVDSTLKIQPAKLEDSAVYLCASSLSGGQNEKLFFGSGTQLSVL.

V gene TRBV6-5 combines with J gene TRBJ1-2; 8 positions agree with TRBD1. J gave up 0 bases and V 6 bases, and 9 bases lay outside the gene matches. This CDR3 region has 16 residues. In germline, CDR1 is MNHEY, CDR2 SVGAGI. In nucleotides, the CDR3 is TGTGCCAGCAGATACAGGGGGAAGACTACTAACTATGGCTACACCTTC. It translates to CASRYRGKTTNYGYTF.

As for this clone: Other DNA sequences in the sample encode the same CDR3. V gene TRBV3-1 (or the pseudogene TRBV3-2) combines with J gene TRBJ1-2; D may be TRBD1 (5 bases). V lost 1 base to trimming and J lost 8 bases, with 11 bases between them. The CDR3 contains 13 residues. Germline V gene sequence: CDR1 LGHDT, CDR2 YNNKEL (reference sequence). The CDR3 reads CASSQGQGVGYTF. The CDR3 nucleotides read TGTGCCAGCAGCCAAGGGCAGGGCGTGGGCTACACCTTC.

The chain carries TRBV5-4 and TRBJ1-1; 12 nucleotides line up with TRBD1. Germline CDR1 SGHNT, CDR2 YYREEE (reference sequence). The V gene end was trimmed by 6 bases and the J gene end by 1 base; junction bases not matched to a gene: 7. The CDR3 covers 16 residues. CDR3: CASKPGQGARNTEAFF. The CDR3 coding sequence is TGTGCCAGCAAACCGGGACAGGGGGCGCGGAACACTGAAGCTTTCTTT.

The chain uses TRBV7-3 and TRBJ1-1; 8 nucleotides align to TRBD1. CDR3 length: 13 amino acids. V lost 4 bases and J lost 5; bases outside the gene matches: 3. The V gene's germline CDR1 is SGHTA and CDR2 FQGTGA. CDR3 in DNA: TGTGCCAGCAGCTCCGGACAGGGTACTGAAGCTTTCTTT. It translates to CASSSGQGTEAFF.

This sequence joins TRBV6-5 and TRBJ1-6; possible D gene TRBD1, 5 bases. This CDR3 contains 14 residues. Germline lookup yields CDR1 MNHEY and CDR2 SVGAGI. Trimming shortened V by 2 bases and J by 9 bases, and 11 bases separated the two germline ends. CDR3 DNA: TGTGCCAGCAGTTACCGGGGGTTTAGTTCACCCCTCCACTTT. Encoded protein: CASSYRGFSSPLHF.

The chain employs TRBV28 and TRBJ2-4; 7 nucleotides line up with TRBD1. Germline CDR1 MDHEN, CDR2 SYDVKM. Trimming took 5 bases from V and 1 from J; bases not matched to a gene: 5. The CDR3 loop spans 15 amino acids. In nucleotides, the CDR3 is TGTGCCAGCAGTAACGGACAGGCGGCCAAAAACATTCAGTACTTC. This sequence encodes CASSNGQAAKNIQYF.

This clone turned up a few times. The rearrangement uses TRBV15 and TRBJ1-1; D perhaps matches TRBD1 (5 bases). Germline V CDR1 and CDR2: LNHNV, YYDKDF (reference sequence). The germline V and J ends were trimmed by 3 bases and 14 bases, with 13 bases remaining between them. This CDR3 contains 11 residues. The CDR3 region is CATSSTPTVFF. CDR3 nucleotide sequence: TGTGCCACCAGCAGTACCCCGACAGTGTTCTTT. The full variable domain, its missing parts supplied by reference TRBV15 and TRBJ1-1, is DAMVIQNPRYQVTQFGKPVTLSCSQTLNHNVMYWYQQKSSQAPKLLFHYYDKDFNNEADTPDNFQSRRPNTSFCFLDIRSPGLGDTAMYLCATSSTPTVFFGQGTRLTVV.

This clone came up a few times. The chain employs TRBV28 and TRBJ1-1; maybe TRBD1 (5 bases). This CDR3 is 14 amino acids long. Trimming took 3 bases from V and 8 from J, leaving 16 bases between them. Germline-derived CDR1 and CDR2 are MDHEN and SYDVKM. The CDR3 coding sequence is TGTGCCAGCAGTTTGGGAGGGGTGAGGTCCGAAGCTTTCTTT. It codes for CASSLGGVRSEAFF.

V usage is TRBV28 and J usage is TRBJ1-5, with D possibly TRBD1 on 5 matching bases. Trimming removed 4 bases at V and 7 bases at J, with 17 bases between. Germline V gene data show CDR1 as MDHEN and CDR2 as SYDVKM. The CDR3 spans 15 residues. CDR3 coding DNA: TGTGCCAGCAGTTCTTCAGACAGACTGTTCCAGCCCCAGCATTTT. Its protein is CASSSSDRLFQPQHF.

V usage is TRBV10-2 and J usage is TRBJ2-7; no clear D gene. CDR1 is WSHSY, CDR2 SAAADI, per germline. V was cut by 3 bases and J by 0 bases, with 9 bases left in between. This CDR3 is built from 14 residues. The DNA for the CDR3 is TGCGCCAGCAGTGAAGTTGCGGACTCCTACGAGCAGTACTTC. Translating it yields CASSEVADSYEQYF.

The V and J genes are TRBV30 and TRBJ1-3; 8 bases are a match to TRBD1. The CDR3 is made up of 15 amino acids. Germline-derived CDR1 and CDR2 are GTSNPN and SVGIG (reference sequence). J lost 2 bases, V lost 5 bases, and 8 bases had no gene match. The CDR3 nucleotides read TGTGCCTGGGGGGACAGGAGAAATACTGGAAACACCATATATTTT. Translated: CAWGDRRNTGNTIYF. Complete variable domain (other parts from reference TRBV30 and TRBJ1-3): SQTIHQWPATLVQPVGSPLSLECTVEGTSNPNLYWYRQAAGRGLQLLFYSVGIGQISSEVPQNLSASRPQDRQFILSSKKLLLSDSGFYLCAWGDRRNTGNTIYFGEGSWLTVV.

The chain joins TRBV10-3 to TRBJ1-3, with a weak D call TRBD1 (6 bases). The V gene's germline CDR1 is ENHRY and CDR2 SYGVKD. V lost 3 bases to trimming and J lost 4 bases, with 13 bases between them. The CDR3 covers 15 residues. The CDR3 nucleotides are TGTGCCATCAGTGACCCAGGGGATTCCGGAAACACCATATATTTT. Translating gives CAISDPGDSGNTIYF.

The rearrangement links TRBV5-1 to TRBJ2-3; 8 nucleotides agree with TRBD1. V was clipped by 4 bases and J by 2 bases; unmatched bases: 9. Germline loops: CDR1 SGHRS, CDR2 YFSETQ. This CDR3 comprises 16 residues. The CDR3: CASSIWTGLVTDTQYF. CDR3 DNA sequence: TGCGCCAGCAGCATCTGGACAGGGCTGGTCACAGATACGCAGTATTTT.

The V gene is TRBV18, the J gene TRBJ1-2, with 7 positions matching TRBD1. This CDR3 has 13 amino acids. J was trimmed by 3 bases and V by 4 bases; bases with no gene match: 2. The V gene's germline CDR1 is KGHSH and CDR2 LQKENI. CDR3 sequence reads: CASSRGTDYGYTF. DNA of the CDR3: TGTGCCAGCTCACGAGGGACAGACTATGGCTACACCTTC.